These 21 T cell receptor beta chains share one sample of origin, sequenced in a study of OX40 agonist ivuxolimab in advanced cancers. Produced via immunoSEQ multiplex PCR; TCRdb's table is partial and in-frame only. The data contain roughly 71,000 clones, roughly nine tenths of them singletons. This sample comprised CD4+ or CD8+ T cells sorted from blood, obtained in a trial of the OX40 agonist ivuxolimab. These receptors came from an adult with an advanced solid tumor such as melanoma, head and neck, liver or kidney cancer.

The chain employs TRBV28 and TRBJ1-1; the D is unclear. Between the trimmed V and J ends, which lost 4 bases and 0 bases, there was a span of 9 bases. Germline-derived CDR1 and CDR2 are MDHEN and SYDVKM. The CDR3 has 14 residues. CDR3 DNA sequence: TGTGCCAGCAGTTCAGGACTGATGAACACTGAAGCTTTCTTT. Encoded protein: CASSSGLMNTEAFF.

This rearrangement joins TRBV27 to TRBJ2-7; TRBD2 aligns across 7 bases. Germline V gene data show CDR1 as MNHEY and CDR2 as SMNVEV (reference sequence). The CDR3 runs 13 residues. V gave up 7 bases and J gave up 0 bases; unmatched junction bases: 3. As DNA, the CDR3 is TGTGCCAGCAAGCGGGGCAGCTCCTACGAGCAGTACTTC. Encoded protein: CASKRGSSYEQYF.

The chain is built from TRBV29-1 and TRBJ1-2; D gene unclear. The CDR3 runs 12 residues. The V gene's germline CDR1 is SQVTM and CDR2 ANQGSEA. V was pared by 4 bases and J by 5 bases, with 11 bases between. CDR3 sequence: CSVAPLGYGYTF. CDR3 coding DNA: TGCAGCGTTGCCCCCCTTGGGTATGGCTACACCTTC.

V is TRBV30 and J is TRBJ2-7, with unresolved D. CDR1 is GTSNPN, CDR2 SVGIG, per germline (reference sequence). V gave up 0 bases and J gave up 5 bases, with 14 bases separating them. The CDR3 is 14 amino acids. The chain's CDR3 is CAWSVGPLMDEQYF. The DNA of the CDR3 is TGTGCCTGGAGTGTCGGGCCCCTGATGGACGAGCAGTACTTC. Full variable domain (missing parts from reference TRBV30 and TRBJ2-7): SQTIHQWPATLVQPVGSPLSLECTVEGTSNPNLYWYRQAAGRGLQLLFYSVGIGQISSEVPQNLSASRPQDRQFILSSKKLLLSDSGFYLCAWSVGPLMDEQYFGPGTRLTVT.

The chain is built from TRBV5-4 and TRBJ2-7; D might be TRBD1 or TRBD2, each matching 5 bases. V lost 4 bases and J lost 6, with 20 bases in between. Germline values: CDR1 SGHNT, CDR2 YYREEE (reference sequence). This CDR3 spans 15 amino acids. The CDR3 spells CASSTTPDGTGEQYF. DNA for the CDR3: TGTGCCAGCAGCACCACCCCGGACGGGACCGGCGAGCAGTACTTC.

V usage is TRBV28 and J usage is TRBJ1-4; D is unresolved. This CDR3 contains 13 residues. V was cut by 7 bases and J by 7 bases, with 13 bases left in between. The germline gives CDR1 MDHEN, CDR2 SYDVKM. Here the CDR3 DNA reads TGTGCCAGCACTTTTGTGGTGGGTGAAAAACTGTTTTTT. Translated: CASTFVVGEKLFF.

The chain links TRBV11-3 to TRBJ2-7; D not resolved. This CDR3 region has 13 residues. V shed 0 bases and J shed 4 bases, with 7 bases lying between them. Germline CDR1 reads SGHNT; CDR2 reads YENEEA. The CDR3 region is CASSLDPSYEQYF. As DNA, the CDR3 is TGTGCCAGCAGCTTAGATCCCTCGTACGAGCAGTACTTC.

The chain links TRBV11-2 to TRBJ2-1; D may correspond to TRBD1 or TRBD2 (6 bases each). Trimming left V 1 base short and J 9 bases short, with 25 bases between. The CDR3 has 18 amino acids. Germline V gives CDR1 SGHAT, CDR2 FQNNGV. The CDR3 region has the DNA TGTGCCAGCAGCTTAGTCGTCTGGGGGGCCCACGGAGAGGTTGAGCAGTTCTTC. Protein product: CASSLVVWGAHGEVEQFF.

V usage is TRBV4-2 and J usage is TRBJ1-2; TRBD1 aligns across 10 bases. CDR3 size: 14 residues. Germline CDR1 is LGHNA and CDR2 is YNFKEQ. V shed 5 bases and J 6 bases; nucleotides not matched to a gene: 6. CDR3 protein: CASSAPGQGNGYTF. The DNA of the CDR3 is TGTGCCAGCAGCGCTCCGGGACAGGGGAATGGCTACACCTTC.

The chain has TRBV2 and TRBJ1-4; D unclear. This CDR3 has 16 residues. V lost 4 bases, J lost 0 bases, and 12 bases lay in between. Germline V gene data show CDR1 as SNHLY and CDR2 as FYNNEI. CDR3 sequence: CASSGYQRSTNEKLFF. In nucleotides, the CDR3 is TGTGCCAGCAGTGGGTACCAAAGGTCAACTAATGAAAAACTGTTTTTT.

The chain has TRBV28 and TRBJ2-7; no clear D. This CDR3 has 17 residues. V lost 3 bases to trimming and J lost 0 bases, with 18 bases between them. Germline CDR1 and CDR2: MDHEN and SYDVKM. The CDR3, as DNA: TGTGCCAGCAGTTTGCCCCTCGTGACTGAAAGCTCCTACGAGCAGTACTTC. Translating it yields CASSLPLVTESSYEQYF.

V usage is TRBV27 and J usage is TRBJ1-5; 8 positions match TRBD1. J gave up 4 bases and V 4 bases, and 9 bases lay outside the gene matches. This CDR3 comprises 16 residues. The germline CDR1 and CDR2 sequences are MNHEY and SMNVEV (reference sequence). CDR3 protein: CASSSDTGTGNQPQHF. The CDR3 nucleotides are TGTGCCAGCAGTTCAGATACCGGGACAGGTAATCAGCCCCAGCATTTT.

This chain joins TRBV9 and TRBJ2-1; tentatively, D is TRBD2 (5 bases). The CDR3 runs 12 residues. V dropped 4 bases and J dropped 7 bases, with 9 bases sitting between them. Germline CDR1 SGDLS, CDR2 YYNGEE. The CDR3: CASSLRGNEQFF. CDR3 bases: TGTGCCAGCAGCCTTAGAGGGAATGAGCAGTTCTTC.

This sequence joins TRBV9 and TRBJ1-2, with D perhaps TRBD1 (5 bases). This CDR3 comprises 13 residues. Germline V CDR1 and CDR2: SGDLS, YYNGEE. Trimming took off 4 bases at V and 4 bases at J, with 11 bases between the two ends. The CDR3 here is CASSPGALYGYTF. CDR3 nucleotides: TGTGCCAGCAGCCCCGGGGCCCTCTATGGCTACACCTTC.

The rearrangement uses TRBV4-1 and TRBJ2-6, with D tentatively TRBD1 (6 bases). Germline values: CDR1 MGHRA, CDR2 YSYEKL. The CDR3 is 16 residues long. Between the trimmed V and J ends, which lost 9 bases and 2 bases, there was a span of 17 bases. For the CDR3, the DNA is TGCGCCAGTGGGATTGGGGGCGCGCCTGGGGCCAACGTCCTGACTTTC. Translated, it gives CASGIGGAPGANVLTF.

This chain links TRBV5-5 with TRBJ2-1, with 10 nucleotides matching TRBD2. V was pared by 4 bases and J by 7 bases, with 8 bases of the junction left unmatched. The CDR3 spans 15 residues. Germline-derived CDR1 and CDR2 are SGHKS and YYEKEE (reference sequence). The CDR3, as DNA: TGTGCCAGCAGCCCAGGACTAGCGGCGTGGAATGAGCAGTTCTTC. The encoded protein is CASSPGLAAWNEQFF. The full variable domain, with the rest looked up from reference TRBV5-5 and TRBJ2-1, is DAGVTQSPTHLIKTRGQQVTLRCSPISGHKSVSWYQQVLGQGPQFIFQYYEKEERGRGNFPDRFSARQFPNYSSELNVNALLLGDSALYLCASSPGLAAWNEQFFGPGTRLTVL.

CDR3: CASSYLGLAGDEQYF. CDR3 DNA: TGTGCCAGCAGTTACTTAGGACTAGCGGGAGACGAGCAGTACTTC. V is TRBV6-5 and J is TRBJ2-7; 13 bases agree with TRBD2. This CDR3 comprises 15 residues. J gave up 5 bases and V 1 base, and 2 bases lay outside the gene matches. Germline V CDR1 and CDR2: MNHEY, SVGAGI.

The chain employs TRBV27 and TRBJ2-1; 8 bases line up with TRBD2. Germline CDR1 and CDR2: MNHEY and SMNVEV (reference sequence). V lost 7 bases and J lost 0; bases outside the gene matches: 5. This CDR3 spans 15 amino acids. The CDR3 coding sequence is TGTGCCAGCAAGAAAAGCGGGAGCTCCTACAATGAGCAGTTCTTC. Translation: CASKKSGSSYNEQFF.

This rearrangement joins TRBV10-3 to TRBJ2-3; D remains ambiguous. Germline loops: CDR1 ENHRY, CDR2 SYGVKD. The ends were cut back, 8 bases at V and 0 bases at J, with 18 bases in the middle. The CDR3 is made up of 16 amino acids. In DNA form, the CDR3 reads TGTGCCATCGCCTCCCTTCACGCGGTGAGCACAGATACGCAGTATTTT. Protein product: CAIASLHAVSTDTQYF.

The V gene is TRBV27, the J gene TRBJ1-1, with a weak D call TRBD1 (5 bases). CDR3 length equals 14 residues. The germline V and J ends were trimmed by 9 bases and 0 bases, with 14 bases remaining between them. Germline CDR1 is MNHEY and CDR2 is SMNVEV (reference sequence). The DNA of the CDR3 is TGTGCCAGTTTCAGGGTTGGGATGAACACTGAAGCTTTCTTT. This encodes CASFRVGMNTEAFF.

The table lists this clone with a count of one. The chain couples TRBV19 to TRBJ1-2; the D is unclear. Germline V gives CDR1 LNHDA, CDR2 SQIVND (reference sequence). The CDR3 sequence is 13 residues long. Trimming cost V 1 base and J 0 bases, with 3 bases left between them. CDR3 loop: CASSIGTNYGYTF. In nucleotides, the CDR3 is TGTGCCAGTAGTATAGGGACTAACTATGGCTACACCTTC.